The T cell receptor beta chain under discussion was sequenced for a study of patients and donors after allogeneic stem cell transplantation. One entry per CDR3 protein results from TCRdb running MiXCR on the RT-PCR reads. This table holds about a million distinct CDR3 sequences, roughly 18% found once. This CDR3 comprises 16 residues. In germline, CDR1 is SGHTA, CDR2 FQGNSA. J gave up 5 bases and V 4 bases, and 4 bases lay outside the gene matches. The source of this sequence is a human donor who was either an allogeneic HSCT recipient or a stem cell or donor lymphocyte infusion donor (not recorded which). It is not recorded whose cells these are; they may come from a transplant donor. This chain uses TRBV7-2 with TRBJ2-2; TRBD2 matches at 13 bases. The sequencing input was blood, either unsorted or a sorted T cell fraction (not recorded which). Here the CDR3 reads CASSYTSGGGTGELFF. In DNA form, the CDR3 reads TGTGCCAGCAGCTATACTAGCGGGGGGGGAACCGGGGAGCTGTTTTTT.